The rows below give T cell receptor beta chains drawn from one sample of a study of blood T cell repertoires in COVID-19. Assay used: immunoSEQ multiplex PCR; TCRdb lists only in-frame clones, some missing. The sample contains tens of thousands of clones, roughly 90% of which appear only once. Sequencing was performed on peripheral blood. The receptors come from a man aged 50-60 years with active COVID-19. Both conserved end residues are part of each CDR3. The D gene is left open where the match is weak. The size of a clone is reported for some rows only, either as once, few or many, or as a class for expanded clones.

D gene: TRBD1; clone size: medium-sized; V gene: TRBV27; J gene: TRBJ2-7; CDR3 DNA: TGTGCCAGCAGTTGGGACCAAGGGGGCACCTACGAGCAGTACTTC; CDR3 protein: CASSWDQGGTYEQYF
D gene: TRBD1; clone size: once; V gene: TRBV5-4; J gene: TRBJ1-1; CDR3 DNA: TGTGCCAGCAGCCGACAGGGGAACACTGAAGCTTTCTTT; CDR3 protein: CASSRQGNTEAFF
D gene: TRBD2; clone size: NA; V gene: TRBV7-9; J gene: TRBJ2-3; CDR3 DNA: TGTGCCAGCAGCTTAGTTGGGGGGGCAGATACGCAGTATTTT; CDR3 protein: CASSLVGGADTQYF
D gene: NA; clone size: NA; V gene: TRBV5-1; J gene: TRBJ1-1; CDR3 DNA: TGCGCCAGCAGCTTAGGGGGGGCGAACACTGAAGCTTTCTTT; CDR3 protein: CASSLGGANTEAFF
D gene: TRBD2; clone size: NA; V gene: TRBV6-4; J gene: TRBJ2-1; CDR3 DNA: TGTGCCAGCAGTGACACTAGCGTGGGTGAGCAGTTCTTC; CDR3 protein: CASSDTSVGEQFF
D gene: NA; clone size: NA; V gene: TRBV5-1; J gene: TRBJ2-5; CDR3 DNA: TGCGCCAGCACCATCGGAGAGACCCAGTACTTC; CDR3 protein: CASTIGETQYF
D gene: NA; clone size: NA; V gene: TRBV3-1/TRBV3-2; J gene: TRBJ1-1; CDR3 DNA: TGTGCTTCAAGAGGGGGCACTGAAGCTTTCTTT; CDR3 protein: CASRGGTEAFF
D gene: NA; clone size: NA; V gene: TRBV12-3/TRBV12-4; J gene: TRBJ2-1; CDR3 DNA: TGTGCCAGCAGTTCCAGTCGGGAATTGGAGCAGTTCTTC; CDR3 protein: CASSSSRELEQFF
D gene: TRBD2; clone size: once; V gene: TRBV9; J gene: TRBJ2-2; CDR3 DNA: TGTGCCAGCAGCTTCGGGACTAGCGGGGAGAGAAACACCGGGGAGCTGTTTTTT; CDR3 protein: CASSFGTSGERNTGELFF
D gene: NA; clone size: NA; V gene: TRBV7-9; J gene: TRBJ1-1; CDR3 DNA: TGTGCCAGCAGCCTAACCGCGACCGGGGTGATGAACACTGAAGCTTTCTTT; CDR3 protein: CASSLTATGVMNTEAFF
D gene: TRBD1; clone size: NA; V gene: TRBV11-2; J gene: TRBJ1-5; CDR3 DNA: TGTGCCAGCAGAGGATCCGGGACAGGGGTACAGCCCCAGCATTTT; CDR3 protein: CASRGSGTGVQPQHF
D gene: NA; clone size: NA; V gene: TRBV9; J gene: TRBJ1-2; CDR3 DNA: TGTGCCAGCAGCGTAGGTGGAGGGTTAGGCTACACCTTC; CDR3 protein: CASSVGGGLGYTF
D gene: TRBD2; clone size: NA; V gene: TRBV9; J gene: TRBJ2-2; CDR3 DNA: TGTGCCAGCAGCGTAGGACTAGCGGGAGCCTACACCGGGGAGCTGTTTTTT; CDR3 protein: CASSVGLAGAYTGELFF
D gene: TRBD1; clone size: NA; V gene: TRBV18; J gene: TRBJ2-5; CDR3 DNA: TGTGCCAGCTCACCTGGGACAGTGATACAAGAGACCCAGTACTTC; CDR3 protein: CASSPGTVIQETQYF
D gene: NA; clone size: NA; V gene: TRBV7-9; J gene: TRBJ2-5; CDR3 DNA: TGTGCCAGCAGCTTAAGTCATTCGGGCCAAGAGACCCAGTACTTC; CDR3 protein: CASSLSHSGQETQYF
D gene: TRBD2; clone size: NA; V gene: TRBV7-9; J gene: TRBJ2-1; CDR3 DNA: TGTGCCAGCAGCCAGACTAGCGGGGCCAATGAGCAGTTCTTC; CDR3 protein: CASSQTSGANEQFF
D gene: NA; clone size: NA; V gene: TRBV5-1; J gene: TRBJ1-1; CDR3 DNA: TGCGCCAGCAACCCGAGCATCGGGGGGTTGGGCACTGAAGCTTTCTTT; CDR3 protein: CASNPSIGGLGTEAFF
D gene: TRBD2; clone size: NA; V gene: TRBV11-3; J gene: TRBJ2-3; CDR3 DNA: TGTGCCAGCAGCTTCCTAGCGGGGGGGCCCACAGATACGCAGTATTTT; CDR3 protein: CASSFLAGGPTDTQYF
D gene: NA; clone size: NA; V gene: TRBV4-2; J gene: TRBJ1-2; CDR3 DNA: TGTGCCAGCAGCCAAGCCCCCGAGGCGGATGGCTACACCTTC; CDR3 protein: CASSQAPEADGYTF
D gene: TRBD1; clone size: NA; V gene: TRBV19; J gene: TRBJ2-1; CDR3 DNA: TGTGCCAGTAGTTATAGGGGGCTTGAGCAGTTCTTC; CDR3 protein: CASSYRGLEQFF
D gene: TRBD2; clone size: few; V gene: TRBV2; J gene: TRBJ2-7; CDR3 DNA: TGTGCCAGCAGTCTGGCCCTGACTAGCGGGGGGGCACACGAGCAGTACTTC; CDR3 protein: CASSLALTSGGAHEQYF
D gene: TRBD2; clone size: NA; V gene: TRBV27; J gene: TRBJ2-3; CDR3 DNA: TGTGCCAGCAGTTTAGGGCAGGGACTAGCGGGATTTCGAGATACGCAGTATTTT; CDR3 protein: CASSLGQGLAGFRDTQYF
D gene: NA; clone size: once; V gene: TRBV28; J gene: TRBJ2-5; CDR3 DNA: TGTGCCAGCAGTTTCTTGGAGACCCAGTACTTC; CDR3 protein: CASSFLETQYF
D gene: NA; clone size: NA; V gene: TRBV5-1; J gene: TRBJ2-3; CDR3 DNA: TGCGCCAGCCGCCCGACAGCCTCTAGCACAGATACGCAGTATTTT; CDR3 protein: CASRPTASSTDTQYF
D gene: NA; clone size: NA; V gene: TRBV5-8; J gene: TRBJ1-1; CDR3 DNA: TGTGCCAGCAGCCCCCCCGGGAAGCTGAACACTGAAGCTTTCTTT; CDR3 protein: CASSPPGKLNTEAFF
D gene: NA; clone size: NA; V gene: TRBV5-4; J gene: TRBJ2-1; CDR3 DNA: TGTGCCAGCAGCTTGGGGTCGGGACTCTCCTCTTCCAATGAGCAGTTCTTC; CDR3 protein: CASSLGSGLSSSNEQFF
D gene: NA; clone size: NA; V gene: TRBV5-1; J gene: TRBJ2-7; CDR3 DNA: TGCGCCAGCAGCTTGGCCAAAGGGGGGGTCTACGAGCAGTACTTC; CDR3 protein: CASSLAKGGVYEQYF
D gene: TRBD1; clone size: NA; V gene: TRBV27; J gene: TRBJ2-7; CDR3 DNA: TGTGCCAGCAGTTACAGGGGGGCCGTCTACGAGCAGTACTTC; CDR3 protein: CASSYRGAVYEQYF
D gene: TRBD1; clone size: once; V gene: TRBV7-9; J gene: TRBJ1-2; CDR3 DNA: TGTGCCAGCAGCCCCGAAGGGGGCGCTTATGGCTACACCTTC; CDR3 protein: CASSPEGGAYGYTF
D gene: NA; clone size: few; V gene: TRBV7-9; J gene: TRBJ1-1; CDR3 DNA: TGTGCCAGCAGCCAGGGACTTCTGAACACTGAAGCTTTCTTT; CDR3 protein: CASSQGLLNTEAFF
D gene: TRBD1; clone size: NA; V gene: TRBV11-2; J gene: TRBJ2-7; CDR3 DNA: TGTGCCAGCACCGGACAGGACTACGAGCAGTACTTC; CDR3 protein: CASTGQDYEQYF
D gene: TRBD1; clone size: NA; V gene: TRBV10-3; J gene: TRBJ1-5; CDR3 DNA: TGTGCCATCAGTCGGGACAGCAGCAATCAGCCCCAGCATTTT; CDR3 protein: CAISRDSSNQPQHF
D gene: NA; clone size: NA; V gene: TRBV11-1; J gene: TRBJ2-2; CDR3 DNA: TGTGCCAGCAGCTTAGTAGGTGCGGTCGCCGGGGAGCTGTTTTTT; CDR3 protein: CASSLVGAVAGELFF
D gene: TRBD1; clone size: NA; V gene: TRBV3-1/TRBV3-2; J gene: TRBJ1-1; CDR3 DNA: TGTGCCAGCAGCCAAGATCCAGGGGGCCTCACTGAAGCTTTCTTT; CDR3 protein: CASSQDPGGLTEAFF
D gene: TRBD1; clone size: NA; V gene: TRBV6-5; J gene: TRBJ2-5; CDR3 DNA: TGTGCCAGCAGCCGGAACAGGGGGGAAGAGACCCAGTACTTC; CDR3 protein: CASSRNRGEETQYF
D gene: TRBD1; clone size: NA; V gene: TRBV15; J gene: TRBJ1-5; CDR3 DNA: TGTGCCACCAGCAGAGATACAGGGGGCAATCAGCCCCAGCATTTT; CDR3 protein: CATSRDTGGNQPQHF
D gene: NA; clone size: once; V gene: TRBV7-3; J gene: TRBJ1-3; CDR3 DNA: TGTGCCAGCAGCCGAGCTGCAGGGGCGGGAAACACCATATATTTT; CDR3 protein: CASSRAAGAGNTIYF
D gene: TRBD1; clone size: NA; V gene: TRBV7-6; J gene: TRBJ2-1; CDR3 DNA: TGTGCCAGCAGCTCATTGGGACAGGGGGTAGCTGAGCAGTTCTTC; CDR3 protein: CASSSLGQGVAEQFF
D gene: NA; clone size: NA; V gene: TRBV5-1; J gene: TRBJ1-2; CDR3 DNA: TGCGCCAGCAGCTTGGACGGTGGCTACACCTTC; CDR3 protein: CASSLDGGYTF
D gene: NA; clone size: NA; V gene: TRBV5-1; J gene: TRBJ1-2; CDR3 DNA: TGCGCCAGCAGTTACCAGGACGGGAAGAACTATGGCTACACCTTC; CDR3 protein: CASSYQDGKNYGYTF
D gene: TRBD2; clone size: NA; V gene: TRBV13; J gene: TRBJ2-4; CDR3 DNA: TGTGCCAGCAGCTCACGCCGGTGGGGGGGTCTAGCCAAAAACATTCAGTACTTC; CDR3 protein: CASSSRRWGGLAKNIQYF
D gene: TRBD1; clone size: NA; V gene: TRBV6-2/TRBV6-3; J gene: TRBJ1-5; CDR3 DNA: TGTGCCAGCAGTTACGAGAGGACAGGGATTAAGTCCAATCAGCCCCAGCATTTT; CDR3 protein: CASSYERTGIKSNQPQHF
D gene: NA; clone size: NA; V gene: TRBV19; J gene: TRBJ1-2; CDR3 DNA: TGTGCCAGTAGCAGGGTTGGCTATGGCTACACCTTC; CDR3 protein: CASSRVGYGYTF
D gene: TRBD1; clone size: NA; V gene: TRBV7-2; J gene: TRBJ2-4; CDR3 DNA: TGTGCCAGCAGCCCGCACAGGGGGAAAAACATTCAGTACTTC; CDR3 protein: CASSPHRGKNIQYF